This is a list of T cell receptor beta chains from one sample in a study of memory CD4+ T cells and cytomegalovirus serostatus. Libraries were prepared by immunoSEQ multiplex PCR; TCRdb keeps only in-frame clonotypes and omits some of them. This table holds about 52,000 clones, 65% to 85% found once. Sequenced sample: memory CD4+ T cells from blood. The receptor source for this set is an adult in good health and CMV-seropositive. Both conserved end residues are part of each CDR3. Each record gives: D gene, V gene, clone size, J gene, CDR3 protein, CDR3 DNA. A D gene is named only where the DNA matches it firmly. Expanded clones get a size class; other rows say once, few or many, or leave the size out.

D: TRBD2
V: TRBV7-2
size: .
J: TRBJ2-7
CDR3: CASSRASGDYEQYF
DNA: TGTGCCAGCAGCCGGGCTAGCGGGGACTACGAGCAGTACTTC

D: .
V: TRBV7-8
size: .
J: TRBJ2-7
CDR3: CASSPTPTVYEQYF
DNA: TGTGCCAGCAGCCCTACTCCGACAGTCTACGAGCAGTACTTC

D: .
V: TRBV6-5
size: .
J: TRBJ2-3
CDR3: CASSLRGPSTDTQYF
DNA: TGTGCCAGCAGTTTGCGGGGGCCTAGCACAGATACGCAGTATTTT

D: TRBD1
V: TRBV7-2
size: .
J: TRBJ1-1
CDR3: CASSARQGRNTEAFF
DNA: TGTGCCAGCAGCGCCCGACAGGGAAGGAACACTGAAGCTTTCTTT

D: TRBD1
V: TRBV18
size: .
J: TRBJ1-5
CDR3: CASSPAGTGGQPQHF
DNA: TGTGCCAGCTCACCTGCCGGGACAGGGGGTCAGCCCCAGCATTTT

D: .
V: TRBV4-1
size: .
J: TRBJ1-4
CDR3: CASSHPARGRTNEKLFF
DNA: TGCGCCAGCAGCCACCCTGCTAGGGGTCGGACTAATGAAAAACTGTTTTTT

D: TRBD1
V: TRBV2
size: .
J: TRBJ1-5
CDR3: CASSGTGGSQPQHF
DNA: TGTGCCAGCAGTGGGACAGGGGGGAGTCAGCCCCAGCATTTT

D: TRBD1
V: TRBV13
size: .
J: TRBJ1-2
CDR3: CASSLGLQGQDYGYTF
DNA: TGTGCCAGCAGCTTAGGGTTACAGGGGCAAGACTATGGCTACACCTTC

D: .
V: TRBV7-6
size: .
J: TRBJ2-7
CDR3: CASSLGGASSYEQYF
DNA: TGTGCCAGCAGTCTAGGAGGGGCTAGTTCGTACGAGCAGTACTTC

D: .
V: TRBV10-3
size: .
J: TRBJ2-4
CDR3: CAISEPVGAKNIQYF
DNA: TGTGCCATCAGTGAGCCAGTGGGGGCCAAAAACATTCAGTACTTC

D: .
V: TRBV5-1
size: .
J: TRBJ1-2
CDR3: CASSLQGGSNYGYTF
DNA: TGCGCCAGCAGCTTACAGGGAGGATCCAACTATGGCTACACCTTC

D: .
V: TRBV5-6
size: .
J: TRBJ2-4
CDR3: CASSFLLPAPGIQYF
DNA: TGTGCCAGCAGCTTTTTACTCCCCGCTCCCGGCATTCAGTACTTC

D: TRBD1
V: TRBV19
size: .
J: TRBJ1-1
CDR3: CASTNAPGQGQGSEAFF
DNA: TGTGCCAGTACTAACGCGCCGGGACAGGGTCAAGGATCTGAAGCTTTCTTT

D: .
V: TRBV2
size: .
J: TRBJ2-7
CDR3: CASSDSYEQYF
DNA: TGTGCCAGCAGTGACTCGTACGAGCAGTACTTC

D: .
V: TRBV7-9
size: once
J: TRBJ1-6
CDR3: CASSLGQLNSPLHF
DNA: TGTGCCAGCAGCTTAGGGCAACTTAATTCACCCCTCCACTTT

D: TRBD1
V: TRBV28
size: .
J: TRBJ2-5
CDR3: CASSLTGTGQETQYF
DNA: TGTGCCAGCAGCCTGACTGGGACAGGCCAAGAGACCCAGTACTTC

D: .
V: TRBV28
size: .
J: TRBJ2-2
CDR3: CASSLGHAGELFF
DNA: TGTGCCAGCAGTTTGGGGCATGCCGGGGAGCTGTTTTTT

D: .
V: TRBV5-5
size: .
J: TRBJ1-5
CDR3: CASRSGAASNQPQHF
DNA: TGTGCCAGCAGATCTGGGGCAGCCAGCAATCAGCCCCAGCATTTT

D: .
V: TRBV4-3
size: .
J: TRBJ2-1
CDR3: CASSQERGREQFF
DNA: TGCGCCAGCAGCCAAGAAAGGGGAAGGGAGCAGTTCTTC

D: TRBD2
V: TRBV4-2
size: .
J: TRBJ2-2
CDR3: CASSQDWREAGELFF
DNA: TGTGCCAGCAGCCAAGATTGGCGGGAGGCCGGGGAGCTGTTTTTT

D: .
V: TRBV6-5
size: .
J: TRBJ2-7
CDR3: CASSYSRKMNYEQYF
DNA: TGTGCCAGCAGTTACTCTAGGAAAATGAACTACGAGCAGTACTTC

D: .
V: TRBV29-1
size: .
J: TRBJ2-3
CDR3: CSVVGGATDTQYF
DNA: TGCAGCGTTGTGGGTGGGGCCACAGATACGCAGTATTTT

D: .
V: TRBV11-2
size: .
J: TRBJ2-7
CDR3: CASRGQSYEQYF
DNA: TGTGCCAGCAGGGGCCAGTCCTACGAGCAGTACTTC

D: .
V: TRBV11-2
size: .
J: TRBJ1-1
CDR3: CASSLGMNTEAFF
DNA: TGTGCCAGCAGCTTAGGGATGAACACTGAAGCTTTCTTT

D: .
V: TRBV19
size: few
J: TRBJ1-5
CDR3: CASTPGQIRNQPQHF
DNA: TGTGCCAGTACCCCAGGCCAAATAAGAAATCAGCCCCAGCATTTT

D: .
V: TRBV27
size: .
J: TRBJ1-1
CDR3: CASRTRNLNTEAFF
DNA: TGTGCCAGCAGGACTCGAAACTTGAACACTGAAGCTTTCTTT

D: .
V: TRBV6-5
size: .
J: TRBJ1-2
CDR3: CASSSPGRANYGYTF
DNA: TGTGCCAGCAGTTCCCCAGGGAGGGCGAACTATGGCTACACCTTC

D: .
V: TRBV7-9
size: .
J: TRBJ2-3
CDR3: CASSSADTQYF
DNA: TGTGCCAGCAGCTCGGCAGATACGCAGTATTTT

D: .
V: TRBV19
size: .
J: TRBJ1-1
CDR3: CASFNRGRNTEAFF
DNA: TGTGCCAGTTTCAACCGTGGAAGGAACACTGAAGCTTTCTTT

D: TRBD1
V: TRBV2
size: .
J: TRBJ1-5
CDR3: CASSDRENQPQHF
DNA: TGTGCCAGCAGCGACAGGGAGAATCAGCCCCAGCATTTT

D: .
V: TRBV7-2
size: .
J: TRBJ1-4
CDR3: CASSSVMPNEKLFF
DNA: TGTGCCAGCAGCTCGGTGATGCCTAATGAAAAACTGTTTTTT

D: TRBD1
V: TRBV6-5
size: .
J: TRBJ2-2
CDR3: CASTRDRSNTGELFF
DNA: TGTGCCAGCACCCGGGACAGGTCGAACACCGGGGAGCTGTTTTTT

D: .
V: TRBV10-3
size: once
J: TRBJ2-5
CDR3: CAISEDGGRQETQYF
DNA: TGTGCCATCAGTGAGGACGGAGGGAGGCAAGAGACCCAGTACTTC

D: .
V: TRBV19
size: .
J: TRBJ1-2
CDR3: CASSTEDSGVDTF
DNA: TGTGCCAGTAGTACAGAGGATAGTGGGGTCGACACCTTC

D: .
V: TRBV27
size: .
J: TRBJ2-3
CDR3: CASMASYGSKDTQYF
DNA: TGTGCCAGCATGGCATCGTACGGGAGCAAAGATACGCAGTATTTT

D: .
V: TRBV25-1
size: .
J: TRBJ1-3
CDR3: CASSEYQETPRGNTIYF
DNA: TGTGCCAGCAGTGAATATCAGGAGACACCGCGTGGAAACACCATATATTTT

D: .
V: TRBV28
size: .
J: TRBJ2-5
CDR3: CASSYVLETQYF
DNA: TGTGCCAGCAGTTACGTTCTAGAGACCCAGTACTTC

D: .
V: TRBV11-3
size: .
J: TRBJ2-2
CDR3: CASSSTPVGELFF
DNA: TGTGCCAGCAGCTCTACCCCGGTCGGGGAGCTGTTTTTT

D: .
V: TRBV5-5
size: .
J: TRBJ2-2
CDR3: CASSLRNRQNTGELFF
DNA: TGTGCCAGCAGCTTGAGGAACAGGCAGAACACCGGGGAGCTGTTTTTT

D: .
V: TRBV5-1
size: few
J: TRBJ1-1
CDR3: CASSSGTGMNTEAFF
DNA: TGCGCCAGCAGCTCCGGGACGGGGATGAACACTGAAGCTTTCTTT

D: TRBD1
V: TRBV7-9
size: .
J: TRBJ2-7
CDR3: CASSHAPGQGTYEQYF
DNA: TGTGCCAGCAGCCACGCACCCGGACAGGGGACCTACGAGCAGTACTTC

D: .
V: TRBV2
size: few
J: TRBJ1-5
CDR3: CASSEAGAGDNQPQHF
DNA: TGTGCCAGCAGTGAAGCGGGGGCTGGGGACAATCAGCCCCAGCATTTT

D: .
V: TRBV10-1
size: .
J: TRBJ1-5
CDR3: CASSGDEARCVYQPQHF
DNA: TGCGCCAGCAGTGGGGATGAGGCGAGGTGCGTTTATCAGCCCCAGCATTTT

D: TRBD2
V: TRBV7-2
size: .
J: TRBJ2-7
CDR3: CASSPSSGLSYEQYF
DNA: TGTGCCAGCAGCCCGTCTAGCGGGCTGTCCTACGAGCAGTACTTC

D: .
V: TRBV7-3
size: .
J: TRBJ2-1
CDR3: CASSDESGVEFF
DNA: TGTGCCAGCAGCGATGAGTCGGGAGTCGAGTTCTTC

D: .
V: TRBV7-6
size: .
J: TRBJ1-5
CDR3: CASSLGTFQPQHF
DNA: TGTGCCAGCAGCCTAGGGACATTTCAGCCCCAGCATTTT

D: .
V: TRBV18
size: .
J: TRBJ1-2
CDR3: CASSRPEGGYTF
DNA: TGTGCCAGCTCACGACCAGAGGGGGGCTACACCTTC